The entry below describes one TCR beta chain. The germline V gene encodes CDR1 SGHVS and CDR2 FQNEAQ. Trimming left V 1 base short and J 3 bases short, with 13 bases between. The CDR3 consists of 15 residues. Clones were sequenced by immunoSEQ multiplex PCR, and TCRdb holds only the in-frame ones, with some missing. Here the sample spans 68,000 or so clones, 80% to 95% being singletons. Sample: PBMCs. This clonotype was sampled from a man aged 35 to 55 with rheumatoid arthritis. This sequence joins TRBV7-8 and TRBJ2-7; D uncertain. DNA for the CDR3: TGTGCCAGCAGCTTAGTGAGCGTAAGACTCTACGAGCAGTACTTC. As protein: CASSLVSVRLYEQYF.